This T cell receptor beta chain was profiled in a study of blood T cell repertoires in COVID-19 (dated by TCRdb to 2020 to 2021). Background for the entire study: The collaborator samples originated in the United States, Italy and Spain and spanned the acute and convalescent phases of COVID-19. The prospective study material was composed of cDNA or gDNA derived from T cells, B-cell-depleted T cells, or PBMCs. Deeply sampled blood TCRbeta repertoires from subjects exposed to, actively infected with, or recovered from COVID-19 were included in the dataset. The repertoires were made available in a free public database intended to serve as a resource for research on the immune response to SARS-CoV-2. Samples came from the ongoing ImmuneRACE study (first 160 participants) plus 1,254 subjects from 6 global collaborators. A de-identified subject ID, COVID-19 status, age in years and sex were almost always included in the sample metadata. HLA class I and class II types, where available, came from metadata supplied by the sample provider rather than from assay-based typing.

The collaborating institutions used their own protocols to collect whole blood in K2EDTA tubes. For TCRbeta analysis, collaborators shipped samples in one of three forms: frozen whole blood, isolated PBMCs, or DNA extracted from either of those sample types. TCRbeta CDR3 regions were amplified from genomic DNA by means of the immunoSEQ Assay, a bias-controlled multiplex PCR. Per the source publication's procedure: Within the assay, amplification of reference gene primers was used to estimate how many nucleated cells each sample contained. Sequence reads were collapsed and filtered to measure the absolute abundance of every unique TCRbeta CDR3 rearrangement. Productive Simpson clonality was computed per sample as the square root of Simpson's diversity index over productive rearrangements. TCRdb holds this immuneACCESS table with in-frame rearrangements only. Some clones are missing; in checked studies, unresolved V genes explain under half, and the rest has no known cause. The V and J calls and the clone size are those of that table, but D and trimming were determined from the DNA. This sample comprises 250,000 to 400,000 clones, 80% to 90% of them detected only once. Together, the top ten hold 1% of the sample.

CDR1 and CDR2 are read off the germline V gene (reference sequence) as LNHDA and SQIVND. At the junction V is shortened by 4 bases and J by 7 bases; bases outside the gene matches: 10. CDR3 length: 15 amino acids, cysteine to phenylalanine. Of the read, only the CDR3 DNA is kept; its 45 bases are in frame from base 1. What the work shows at the level of the full study, not this receptor alone: How much clinical and demographic metadata was included differed by source and by participant, and the metadata was provided uncurated.

Worth noting for this clone: Its specific antigen is unknown. There are no base qualities to consult, and no much larger clone falls within one base.

The sequence came from a man aged 45-65 years with active or convalescent COVID-19. Sequenced input: peripheral blood. The V gene is TRBV19 and the J gene is TRBJ1-2; 9 junctional bases match TRBD1. The CDR3 sequence is CASSTYRGRATGYTF. The DNA reads as follows: TGTGCCAGTAGTACATACAGGGGGCGAGCCACTGGCTACACCTTC.